The clone carrying this TCR beta chain was seen only a few times. A junction boundary mismatches the germline segment, possibly from a read error. The CDR3 contains 16 residues. Per the germline V gene, CDR1 is SGHTA and CDR2 is FQGNSA. TCRdb called the 5' RACE reads again in MiXCR, with one record for every CDR3 protein. Of tens of thousands of distinct CDR3 sequences listed, 9.5% to 13% are singletons. The data are from a study of early T cells in non-severe SARS-CoV-2 infection. Input material: whole blood. J is TRBJ2-3 and V is TRBV7-2, with D maybe TRBD2 (7 bases). This receptor was taken from an adult who was a healthcare worker with PCR-confirmed SARS-CoV-2 infection or an uninfected control (not recorded which). The CDR3 DNA reads as TGTGCCAGCAGCTCCTTGGGGGGGGGGCGCACGGATACGCAGTATTTT. This gives the protein CASSSLGGGRTDTQYF.